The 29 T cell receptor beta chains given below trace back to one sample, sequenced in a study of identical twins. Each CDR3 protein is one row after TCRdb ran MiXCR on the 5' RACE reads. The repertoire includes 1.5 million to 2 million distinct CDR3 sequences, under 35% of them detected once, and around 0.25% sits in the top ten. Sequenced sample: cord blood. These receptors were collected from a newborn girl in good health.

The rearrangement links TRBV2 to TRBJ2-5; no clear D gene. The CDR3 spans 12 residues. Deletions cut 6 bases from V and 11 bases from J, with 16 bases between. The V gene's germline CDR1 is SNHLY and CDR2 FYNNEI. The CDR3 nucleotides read TGTGCCAGCAGGGTGGGCCACTATGAGCAGTACTTC. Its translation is CASRVGHYEQYF.

The CDR3, as DNA: TGTGCCAGCAGTGAAGTACCGACTGACTACGAGCAGTACTTC. Its protein product is CASSEVPTDYEQYF. The chain links TRBV6-1 to TRBJ2-4; D uncertain. The DNA end is more similar to TRBJ2-7, so the J call may be wrong. Germline V CDR1 and CDR2: MNHNS, SASEGT. The CDR3 is 14 amino acids.

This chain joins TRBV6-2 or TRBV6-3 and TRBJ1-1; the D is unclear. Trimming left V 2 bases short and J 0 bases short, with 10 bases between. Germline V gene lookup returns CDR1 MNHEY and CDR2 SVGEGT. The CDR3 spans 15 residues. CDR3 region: CASSYRKTVNTEAFF. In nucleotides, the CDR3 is TGTGCCAGCAGTTACCGCAAAACGGTGAACACTGAAGCTTTCTTT.

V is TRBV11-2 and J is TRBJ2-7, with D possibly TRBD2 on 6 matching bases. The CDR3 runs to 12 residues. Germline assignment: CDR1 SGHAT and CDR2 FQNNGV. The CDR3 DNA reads TGTGCGGTGGGACTCGACTCCTACGAGCAGTACTTC. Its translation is CAVGLDSYEQYF.

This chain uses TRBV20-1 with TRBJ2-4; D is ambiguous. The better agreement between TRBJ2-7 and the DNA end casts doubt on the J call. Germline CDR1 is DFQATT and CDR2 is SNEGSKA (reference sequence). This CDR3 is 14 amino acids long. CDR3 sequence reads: CSARFPSQPYEQYF. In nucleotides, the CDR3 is TGCAGTGCTAGGTTCCCCAGCCAGCCATACGAGCAGTACTTC.

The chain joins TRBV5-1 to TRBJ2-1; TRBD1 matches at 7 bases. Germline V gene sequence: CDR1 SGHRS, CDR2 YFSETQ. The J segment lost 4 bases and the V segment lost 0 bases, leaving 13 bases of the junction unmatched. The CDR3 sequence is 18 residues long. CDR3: CASSLEPHRGWVYNEQFF. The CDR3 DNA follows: TGCGCCAGCAGCTTGGAACCACACAGGGGATGGGTATACAATGAGCAGTTCTTC.

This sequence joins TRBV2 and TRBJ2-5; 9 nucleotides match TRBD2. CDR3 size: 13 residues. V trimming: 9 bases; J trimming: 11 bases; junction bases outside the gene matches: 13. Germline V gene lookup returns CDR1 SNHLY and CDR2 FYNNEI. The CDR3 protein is CASTLAGEYEQYF. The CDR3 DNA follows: TGTGCCAGTACCTTAGCGGGGGAATATGAGCAGTACTTC. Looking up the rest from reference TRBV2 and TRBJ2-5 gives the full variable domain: EPEVTQTPSHQVTQMGQEVILRCVPISNHLYFYWYRQILGQKVEFLVSFYNNEISEKSEIFDDQFSVERPDGSNFTLKIRSTKLEDSAMYFCASTLAGEYEQYFGPGTRLLVL.

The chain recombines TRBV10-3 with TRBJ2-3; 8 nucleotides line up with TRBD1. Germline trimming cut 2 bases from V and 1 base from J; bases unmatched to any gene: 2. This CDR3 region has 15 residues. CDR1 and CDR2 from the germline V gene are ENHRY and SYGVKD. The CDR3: CAISENRGGTDTQYF. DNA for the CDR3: TGTGCCATCAGTGAGAACAGGGGGGGCACAGATACGCAGTATTTT.

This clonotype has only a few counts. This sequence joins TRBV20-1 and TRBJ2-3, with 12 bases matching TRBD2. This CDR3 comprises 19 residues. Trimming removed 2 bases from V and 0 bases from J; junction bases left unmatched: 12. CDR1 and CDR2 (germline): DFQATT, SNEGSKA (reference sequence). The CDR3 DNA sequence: TGCAGTGCTAGACCTACCCCGGGACTAGCGGGTTCTAGCACAGATACGCAGTATTTT. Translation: CSARPTPGLAGSSTDTQYF.

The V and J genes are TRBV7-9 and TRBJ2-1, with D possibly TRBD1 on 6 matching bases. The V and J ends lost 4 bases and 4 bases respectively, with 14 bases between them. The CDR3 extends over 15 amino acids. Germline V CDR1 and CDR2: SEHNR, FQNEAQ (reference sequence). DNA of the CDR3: TGTGCCAGCAGCTGGACAGTTGGGACATACAATGAGCAGTTCTTC. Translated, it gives CASSWTVGTYNEQFF.

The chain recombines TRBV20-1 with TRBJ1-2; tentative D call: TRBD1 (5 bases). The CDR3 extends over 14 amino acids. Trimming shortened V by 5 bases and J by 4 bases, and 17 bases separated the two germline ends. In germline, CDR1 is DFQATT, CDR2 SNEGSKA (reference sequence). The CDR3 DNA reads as TGCAGTGCTGGGACGGTTGTTGACTCCTATGGCTACACCTTC. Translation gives CSAGTVVDSYGYTF.

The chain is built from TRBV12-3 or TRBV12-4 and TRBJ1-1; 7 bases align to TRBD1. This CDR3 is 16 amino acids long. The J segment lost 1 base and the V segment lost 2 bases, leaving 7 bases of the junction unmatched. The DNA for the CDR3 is TGTGCCAGCAGTTTAATCGTGGCAGGGGGGAACACTGAAGCTTTCTTT. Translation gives CASSLIVAGGNTEAFF.

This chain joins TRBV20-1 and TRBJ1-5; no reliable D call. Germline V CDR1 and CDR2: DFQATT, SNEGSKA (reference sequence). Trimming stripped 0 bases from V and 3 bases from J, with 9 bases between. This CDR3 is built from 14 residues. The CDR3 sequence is CSARDPQVNQPQHF. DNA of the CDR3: TGCAGTGCTAGAGATCCCCAGGTCAATCAGCCCCAGCATTTT.

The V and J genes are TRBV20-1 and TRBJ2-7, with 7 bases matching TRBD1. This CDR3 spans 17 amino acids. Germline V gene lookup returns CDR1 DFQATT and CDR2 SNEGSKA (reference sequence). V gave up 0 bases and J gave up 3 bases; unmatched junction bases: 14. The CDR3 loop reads CSARDWGRQGHYYEQYF. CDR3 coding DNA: TGCAGTGCTAGAGATTGGGGTCGACAGGGCCATTACTACGAGCAGTACTTC.

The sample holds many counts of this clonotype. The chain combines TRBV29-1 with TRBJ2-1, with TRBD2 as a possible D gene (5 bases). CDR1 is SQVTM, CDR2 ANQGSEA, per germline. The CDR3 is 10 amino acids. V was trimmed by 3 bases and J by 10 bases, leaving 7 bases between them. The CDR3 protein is CSVDLAEQFF. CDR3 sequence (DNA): TGCAGCGTTGACCTAGCAGAGCAGTTCTTC.

The CDR3 loop reads CASSVAEGAGYTF. Here the CDR3 DNA reads TGTGCCAGCAGCGTAGCGGAGGGCGCCGGCTACACCTTC. The chain uses TRBV9 and TRBJ1-2; D gene unclear. Germline assignment: CDR1 SGDLS and CDR2 YYNGEE. V lost 0 bases to trimming and J lost 8 bases, with 11 bases between them. The length of the CDR3 is 13 residues.

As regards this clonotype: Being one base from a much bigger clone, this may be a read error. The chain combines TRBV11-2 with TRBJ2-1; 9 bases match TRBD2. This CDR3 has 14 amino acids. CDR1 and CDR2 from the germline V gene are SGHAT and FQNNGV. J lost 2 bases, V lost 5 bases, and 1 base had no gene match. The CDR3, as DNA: TGTGCCAGCAGCCGGACTAGCGCCTACAATGAGCAGTTCTTC. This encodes CASSRTSAYNEQFF.

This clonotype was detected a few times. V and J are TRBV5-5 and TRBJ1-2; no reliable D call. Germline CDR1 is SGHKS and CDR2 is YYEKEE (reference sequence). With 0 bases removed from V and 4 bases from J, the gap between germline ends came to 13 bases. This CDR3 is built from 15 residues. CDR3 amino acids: CASSLGADIRYGYTF. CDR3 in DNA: TGTGCCAGCAGCTTGGGGGCCGACATTCGCTATGGCTACACCTTC. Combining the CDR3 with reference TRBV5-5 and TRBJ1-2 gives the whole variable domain DAGVTQSPTHLIKTRGQQVTLRCSPISGHKSVSWYQQVLGQGPQFIFQYYEKEERGRGNFPDRFSARQFPNYSSELNVNALLLGDSALYLCASSLGADIRYGYTFGSGTRLTVV.

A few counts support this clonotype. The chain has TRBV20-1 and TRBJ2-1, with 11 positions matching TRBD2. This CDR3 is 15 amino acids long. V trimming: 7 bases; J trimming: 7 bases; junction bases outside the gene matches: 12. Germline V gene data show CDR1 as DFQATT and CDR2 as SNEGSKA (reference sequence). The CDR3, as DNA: TGCAGTGTCAATAGCCCTAGCGGGGGGTCGAATGAGCAGTTCTTC. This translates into CSVNSPSGGSNEQFF.

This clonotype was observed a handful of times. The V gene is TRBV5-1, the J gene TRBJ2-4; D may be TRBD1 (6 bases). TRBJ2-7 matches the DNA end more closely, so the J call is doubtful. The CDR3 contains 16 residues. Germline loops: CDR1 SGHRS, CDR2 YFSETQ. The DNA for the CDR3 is TGCGCCAGCAGCTTGAGGCATCCGGGACATAGGTACGAGCAGTACTTC. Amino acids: CASSLRHPGHRYEQYF.

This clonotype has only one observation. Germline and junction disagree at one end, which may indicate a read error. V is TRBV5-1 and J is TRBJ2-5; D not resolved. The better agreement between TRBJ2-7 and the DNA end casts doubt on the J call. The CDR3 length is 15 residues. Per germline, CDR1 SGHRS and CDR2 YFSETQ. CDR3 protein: CAGSLGGTSTYEQYF. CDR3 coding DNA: TGCGCCGGCAGCTTGGGCGGCACCAGTACCTACGAGCAGTACTTC.

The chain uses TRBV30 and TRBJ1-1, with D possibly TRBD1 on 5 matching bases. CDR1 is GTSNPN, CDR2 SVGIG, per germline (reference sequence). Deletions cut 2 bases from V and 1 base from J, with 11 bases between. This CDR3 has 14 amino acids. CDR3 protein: CAWSTGRSNTEAFF. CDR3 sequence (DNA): TGTGCCTGGAGTACAGGCAGGTCGAACACTGAAGCTTTCTTT.

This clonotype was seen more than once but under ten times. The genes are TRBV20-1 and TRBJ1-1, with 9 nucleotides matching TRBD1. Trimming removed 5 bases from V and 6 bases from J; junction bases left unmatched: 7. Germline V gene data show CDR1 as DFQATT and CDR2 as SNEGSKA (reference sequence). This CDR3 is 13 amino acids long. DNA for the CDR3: TGCAGTGCTGCCCGGGGACAGGGCCCTGAAGCTTTCTTT. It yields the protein CSAARGQGPEAFF.

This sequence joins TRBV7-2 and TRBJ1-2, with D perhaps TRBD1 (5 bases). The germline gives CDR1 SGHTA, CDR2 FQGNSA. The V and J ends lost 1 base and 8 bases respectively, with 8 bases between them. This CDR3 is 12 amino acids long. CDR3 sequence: CASSLVEGGYTF. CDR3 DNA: TGTGCCAGCAGCTTAGTAGAGGGGGGCTACACCTTC.

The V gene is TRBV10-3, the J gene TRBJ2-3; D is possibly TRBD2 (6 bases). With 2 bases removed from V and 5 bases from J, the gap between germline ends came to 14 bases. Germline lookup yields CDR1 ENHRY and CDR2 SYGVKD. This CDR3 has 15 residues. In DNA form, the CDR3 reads TGTGCCATCAGTGAGGGACCCGGGAGTCGAGATACGCAGTATTTT. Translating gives CAISEGPGSRDTQYF.

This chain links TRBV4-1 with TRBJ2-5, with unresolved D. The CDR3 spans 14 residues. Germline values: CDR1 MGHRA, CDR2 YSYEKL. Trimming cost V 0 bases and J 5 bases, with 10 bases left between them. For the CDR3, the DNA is TGCGCCAGCAGCCAAGACGGTTATAGGGAGACCCAGTACTTC. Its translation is CASSQDGYRETQYF.

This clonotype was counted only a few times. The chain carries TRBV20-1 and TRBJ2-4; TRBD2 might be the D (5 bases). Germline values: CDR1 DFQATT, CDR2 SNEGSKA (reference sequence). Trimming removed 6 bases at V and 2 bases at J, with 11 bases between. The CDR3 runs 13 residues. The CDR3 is CSAARGSKNIQYF. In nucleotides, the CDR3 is TGCAGTGCGGCGCGAGGGTCCAAAAACATTCAGTACTTC.

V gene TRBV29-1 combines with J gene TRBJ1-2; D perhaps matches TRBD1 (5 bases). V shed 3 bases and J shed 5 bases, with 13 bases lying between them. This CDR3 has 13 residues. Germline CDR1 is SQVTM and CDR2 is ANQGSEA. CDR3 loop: CSVDGGSQYGYTF. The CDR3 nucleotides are TGCAGCGTTGACGGGGGGTCGCAGTATGGCTACACCTTC.

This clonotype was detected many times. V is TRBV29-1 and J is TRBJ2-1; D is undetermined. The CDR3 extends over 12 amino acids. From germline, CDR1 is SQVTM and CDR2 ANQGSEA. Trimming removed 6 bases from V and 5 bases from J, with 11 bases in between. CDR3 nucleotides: TGCAGCGTGGGTCTCGGGCACAATGAGCAGTTCTTC. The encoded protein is CSVGLGHNEQFF.